This T cell receptor beta chain came from a study of shared clonotypes between healthy human individuals. The donor cohort consisted entirely of Caucasian adults residing in Nashville, Tennessee. Investigators divided CD4+ cells into CD45RA+ naive and CD45RA-negative memory subsets. The V end was cut by 4 bases, the J end by 0 bases, with 16 bases between. Looked up from germline, CDR1 is LGHNA and CDR2 is YNFKEQ. This CDR3 has 16 residues. Assay: immunoSEQ multiplex PCR; the TCRdb copy retains only in-frame clones and omits some. The sample lists almost 750,000 clones; 72% were seen once. The source of this sequence is a woman in her twenties or thirties in good health. The gene calls are TRBV4-2 and TRBJ2-7, with D perhaps given as TRBD1 or TRBD2 (7 bases each). The sample taken for sequencing was memory CD4+ T cells sorted from blood. Described subset: CD45RA-negative fraction. The CDR3 bases are TGTGCCAGCAGCCCCAGGGGGGGGGATTCCTCCTACGAGCAGTACTTC. Its translation: CASSPRGGDSSYEQYF.